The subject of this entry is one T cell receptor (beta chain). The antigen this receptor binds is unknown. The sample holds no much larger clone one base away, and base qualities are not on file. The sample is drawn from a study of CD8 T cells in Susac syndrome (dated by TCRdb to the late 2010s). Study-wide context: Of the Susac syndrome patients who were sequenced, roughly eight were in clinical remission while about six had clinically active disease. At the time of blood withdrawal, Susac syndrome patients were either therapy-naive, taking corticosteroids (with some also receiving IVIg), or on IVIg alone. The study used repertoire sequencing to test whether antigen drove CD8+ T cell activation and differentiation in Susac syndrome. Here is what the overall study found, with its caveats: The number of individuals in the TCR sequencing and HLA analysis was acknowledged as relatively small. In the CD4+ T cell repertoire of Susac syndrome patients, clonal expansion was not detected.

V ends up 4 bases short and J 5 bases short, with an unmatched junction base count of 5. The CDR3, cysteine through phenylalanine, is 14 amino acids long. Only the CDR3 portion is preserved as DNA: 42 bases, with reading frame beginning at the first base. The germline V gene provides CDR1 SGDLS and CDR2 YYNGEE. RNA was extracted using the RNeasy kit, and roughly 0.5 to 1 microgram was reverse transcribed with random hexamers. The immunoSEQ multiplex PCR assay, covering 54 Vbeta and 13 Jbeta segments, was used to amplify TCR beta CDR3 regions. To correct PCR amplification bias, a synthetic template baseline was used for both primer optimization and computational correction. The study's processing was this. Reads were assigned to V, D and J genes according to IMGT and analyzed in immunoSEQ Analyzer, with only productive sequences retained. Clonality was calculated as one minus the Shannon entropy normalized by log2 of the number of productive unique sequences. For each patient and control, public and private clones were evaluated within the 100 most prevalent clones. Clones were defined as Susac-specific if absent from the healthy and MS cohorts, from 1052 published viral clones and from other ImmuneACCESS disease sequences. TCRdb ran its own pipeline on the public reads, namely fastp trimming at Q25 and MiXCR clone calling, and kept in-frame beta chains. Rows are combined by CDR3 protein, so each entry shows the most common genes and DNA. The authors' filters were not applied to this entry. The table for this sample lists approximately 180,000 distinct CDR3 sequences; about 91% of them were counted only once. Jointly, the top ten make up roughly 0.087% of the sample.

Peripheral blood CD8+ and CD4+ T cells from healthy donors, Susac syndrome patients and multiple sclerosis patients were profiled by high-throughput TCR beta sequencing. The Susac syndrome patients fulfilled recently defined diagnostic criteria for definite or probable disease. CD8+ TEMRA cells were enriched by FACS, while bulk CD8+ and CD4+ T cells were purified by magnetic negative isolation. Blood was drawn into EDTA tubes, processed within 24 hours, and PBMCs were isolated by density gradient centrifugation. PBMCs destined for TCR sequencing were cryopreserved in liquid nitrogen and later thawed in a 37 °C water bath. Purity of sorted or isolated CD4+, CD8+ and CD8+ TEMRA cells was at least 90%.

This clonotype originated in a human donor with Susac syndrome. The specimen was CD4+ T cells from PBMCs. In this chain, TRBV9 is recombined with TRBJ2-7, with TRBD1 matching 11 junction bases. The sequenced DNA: TGTGCCAGCAGCATCCGGGACAGGGGGGACGAGCAGTACTTC. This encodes CASSIRDRGDEQYF.